There are many counts of the clone carrying this TCR beta chain. The antigen remains unidentified. The source of the sample is a study of neurological immune-mediated disorders. TCRdb itself ran the 5' RACE reads through MiXCR, one entry per CDR3 protein. The table includes tens of thousands of distinct CDR3 sequences, less than 6% detected once. Study-level results: One related-CDR3 cluster, identified by phylogenetic grouping, held the repertoires of 18 of 34 multiple sclerosis patients and was a possible signature.

The study built sorted libraries from 800,000 to 1,000,000 CD4+ or CD8+ T cells. This clonotype was sampled from a woman aged 18-30 years with multiple sclerosis. The specimen was CD4+ T cells from blood.

The DNA of the CDR3 is TGCAGTGCTACCAGGGGGGGCTATGGCTACACCTTC. Translated: CSATRGGYGYTF. This chain joins TRBV20-1 and TRBJ1-2; 7 nucleotides agree with TRBD1. The CDR3 sequence is 12 residues long. Trimming at V came to 4 bases and at J to 4 bases, leaving 3 bases not matched to a gene. The germline V gene encodes CDR1 DFQATT and CDR2 SNEGSKA (reference sequence).